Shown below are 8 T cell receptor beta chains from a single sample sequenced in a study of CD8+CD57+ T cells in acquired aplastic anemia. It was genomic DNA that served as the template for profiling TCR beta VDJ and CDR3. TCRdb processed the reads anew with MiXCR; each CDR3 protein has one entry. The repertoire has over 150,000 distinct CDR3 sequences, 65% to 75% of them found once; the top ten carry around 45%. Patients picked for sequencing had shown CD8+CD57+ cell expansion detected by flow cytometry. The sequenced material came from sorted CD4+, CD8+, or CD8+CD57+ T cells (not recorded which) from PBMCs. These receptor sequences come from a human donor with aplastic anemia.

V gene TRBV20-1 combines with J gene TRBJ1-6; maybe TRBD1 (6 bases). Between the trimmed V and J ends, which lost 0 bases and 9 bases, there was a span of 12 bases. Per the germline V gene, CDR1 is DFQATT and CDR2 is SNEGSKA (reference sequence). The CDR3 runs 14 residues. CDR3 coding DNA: TGCAGTGCTAGAGATGTGCAGGGGAGTTCACCCCTCCACTTT. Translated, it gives CSARDVQGSSPLHF.

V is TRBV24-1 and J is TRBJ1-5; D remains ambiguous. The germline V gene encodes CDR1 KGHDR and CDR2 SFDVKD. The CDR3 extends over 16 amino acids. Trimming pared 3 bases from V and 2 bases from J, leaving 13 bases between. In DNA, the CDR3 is TGTGCCACCAGTGATCCAGCGTCACGGGGCAATCAGCCCCAGCATTTT. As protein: CATSDPASRGNQPQHF.

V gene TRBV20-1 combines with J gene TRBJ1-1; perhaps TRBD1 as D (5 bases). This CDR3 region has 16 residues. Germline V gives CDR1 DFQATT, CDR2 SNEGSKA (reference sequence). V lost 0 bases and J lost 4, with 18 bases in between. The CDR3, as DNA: TGCAGTGCTAGAGATCCATCCCAGGGAATAGGCACTGAAGCTTTCTTT. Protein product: CSARDPSQGIGTEAFF.

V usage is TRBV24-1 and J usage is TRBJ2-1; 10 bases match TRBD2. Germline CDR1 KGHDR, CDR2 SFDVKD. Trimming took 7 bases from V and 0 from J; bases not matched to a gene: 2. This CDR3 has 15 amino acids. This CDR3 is CATSPSGSSYNEQFF. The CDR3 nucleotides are TGTGCCACCAGCCCTAGCGGGAGCTCCTACAATGAGCAGTTCTTC.

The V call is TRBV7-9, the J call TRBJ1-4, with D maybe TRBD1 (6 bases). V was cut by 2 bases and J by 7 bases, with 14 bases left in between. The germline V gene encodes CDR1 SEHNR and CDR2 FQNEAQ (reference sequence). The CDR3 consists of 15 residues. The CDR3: CASSLFGGGGEKLFF. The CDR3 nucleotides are TGTGCCAGCAGCTTATTCGGGGGCGGGGGTGAAAAACTGTTTTTT.

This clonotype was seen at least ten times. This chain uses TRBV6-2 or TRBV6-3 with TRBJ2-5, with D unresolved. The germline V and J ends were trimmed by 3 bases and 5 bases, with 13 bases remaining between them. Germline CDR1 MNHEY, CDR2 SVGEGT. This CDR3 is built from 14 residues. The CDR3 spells CASSYSGPEETQYF. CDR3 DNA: TGTGCCAGCAGTTATTCGGGCCCCGAGGAGACCCAGTACTTC.

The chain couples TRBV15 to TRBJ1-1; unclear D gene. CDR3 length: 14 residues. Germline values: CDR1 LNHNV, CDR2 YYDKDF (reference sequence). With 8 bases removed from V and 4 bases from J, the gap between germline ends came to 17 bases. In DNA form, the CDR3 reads TGTGCCACCCTCCGGACCAACCCAAGCACTGAAGCTTTCTTT. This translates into CATLRTNPSTEAFF. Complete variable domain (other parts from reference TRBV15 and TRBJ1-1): DAMVIQNPRYQVTQFGKPVTLSCSQTLNHNVMYWYQQKSSQAPKLLFHYYDKDFNNEADTPDNFQSRRPNTSFCFLDIRSPGLGDTAMYLCATLRTNPSTEAFFGQGTRLTVV.

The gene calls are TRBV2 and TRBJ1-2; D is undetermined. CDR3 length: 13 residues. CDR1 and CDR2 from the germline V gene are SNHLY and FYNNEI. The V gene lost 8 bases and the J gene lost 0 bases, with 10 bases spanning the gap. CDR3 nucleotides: TGTGCCAGCCCGGGAGCTTCTAACTATGGCTACACCTTC. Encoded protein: CASPGASNYGYTF.